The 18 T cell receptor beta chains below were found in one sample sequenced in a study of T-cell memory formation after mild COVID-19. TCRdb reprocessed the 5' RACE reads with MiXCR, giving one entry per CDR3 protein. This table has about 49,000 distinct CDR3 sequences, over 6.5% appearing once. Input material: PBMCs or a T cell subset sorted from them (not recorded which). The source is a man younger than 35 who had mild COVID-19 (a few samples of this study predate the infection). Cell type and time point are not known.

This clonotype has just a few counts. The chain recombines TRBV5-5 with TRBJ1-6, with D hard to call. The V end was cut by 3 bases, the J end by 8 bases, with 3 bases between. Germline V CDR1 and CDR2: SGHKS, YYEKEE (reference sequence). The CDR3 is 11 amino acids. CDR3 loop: CASSSDSPLHF. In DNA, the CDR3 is TGTGCCAGCAGCTCGGATTCACCCCTCCACTTT.

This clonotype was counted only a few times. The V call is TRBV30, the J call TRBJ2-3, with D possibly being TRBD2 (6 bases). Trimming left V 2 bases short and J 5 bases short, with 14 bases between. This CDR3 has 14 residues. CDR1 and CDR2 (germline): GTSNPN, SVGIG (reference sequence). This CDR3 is CAWSQGVGGDTQYF. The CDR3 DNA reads TGTGCCTGGAGTCAGGGTGTGGGAGGAGATACGCAGTATTTT.

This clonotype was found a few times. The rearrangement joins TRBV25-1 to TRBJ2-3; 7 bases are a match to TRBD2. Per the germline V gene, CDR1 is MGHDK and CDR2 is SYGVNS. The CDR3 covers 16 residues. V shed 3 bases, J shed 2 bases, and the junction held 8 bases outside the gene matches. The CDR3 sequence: CASSDLSGRFTDTQYF. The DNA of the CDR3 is TGTGCCAGCAGTGATCTTAGCGGGCGGTTCACAGATACGCAGTATTTT.

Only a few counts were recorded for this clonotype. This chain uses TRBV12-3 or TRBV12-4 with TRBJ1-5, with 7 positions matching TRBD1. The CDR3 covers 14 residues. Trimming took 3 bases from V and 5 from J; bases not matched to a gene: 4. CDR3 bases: TGTGCCAGCAGTTTTTATGGGACAGATCAGCCCCAGCATTTT. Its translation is CASSFYGTDQPQHF.

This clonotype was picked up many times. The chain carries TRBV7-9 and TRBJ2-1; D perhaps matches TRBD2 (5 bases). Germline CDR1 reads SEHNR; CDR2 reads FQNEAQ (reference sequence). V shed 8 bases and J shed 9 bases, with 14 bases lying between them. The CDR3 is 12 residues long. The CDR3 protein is CASSIRSGEQFF. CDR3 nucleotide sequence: TGTGCCAGCTCTATCAGGAGCGGTGAGCAGTTCTTC.

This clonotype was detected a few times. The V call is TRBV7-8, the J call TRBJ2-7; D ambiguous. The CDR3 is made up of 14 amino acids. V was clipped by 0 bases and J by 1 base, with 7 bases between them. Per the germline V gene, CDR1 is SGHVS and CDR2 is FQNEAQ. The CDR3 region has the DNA TGTGCCAGCAGCTTAGCAGGCCCATCCTACGAGCAGTACTTC. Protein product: CASSLAGPSYEQYF.

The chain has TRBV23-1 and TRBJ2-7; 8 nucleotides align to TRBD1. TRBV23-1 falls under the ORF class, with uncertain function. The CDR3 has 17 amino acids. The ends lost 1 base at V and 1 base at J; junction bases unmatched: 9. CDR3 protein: CASSQFRTGQGSYEQYV. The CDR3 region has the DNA TGCGCCAGCAGTCAATTCCGAACAGGACAGGGATCCTACGAGCAGTACGTC.

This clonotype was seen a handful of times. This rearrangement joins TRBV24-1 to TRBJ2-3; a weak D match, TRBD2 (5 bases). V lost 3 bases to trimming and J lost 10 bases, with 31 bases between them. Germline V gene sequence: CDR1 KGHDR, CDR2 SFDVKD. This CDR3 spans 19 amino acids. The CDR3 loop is CATSDRKNIRELVLSPQYF. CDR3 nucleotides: TGTGCCACCAGTGATCGGAAAAATATCAGAGAACTAGTTCTCTCTCCGCAGTATTTT.

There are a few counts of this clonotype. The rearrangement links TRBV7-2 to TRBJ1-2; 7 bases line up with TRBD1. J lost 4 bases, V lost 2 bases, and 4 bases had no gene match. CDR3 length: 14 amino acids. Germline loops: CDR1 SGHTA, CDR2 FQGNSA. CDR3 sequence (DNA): TGTGCCAGCAGCTTAACCCGGGACAGCTATGGCTACACCTTC. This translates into CASSLTRDSYGYTF.

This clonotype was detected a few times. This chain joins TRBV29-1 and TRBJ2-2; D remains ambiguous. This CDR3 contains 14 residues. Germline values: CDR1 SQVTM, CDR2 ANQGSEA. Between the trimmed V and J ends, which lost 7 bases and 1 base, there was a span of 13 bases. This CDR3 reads CSANIDRNTGELFF. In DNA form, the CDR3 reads TGCAGCGCCAACATAGATAGGAACACCGGGGAGCTGTTTTTT.

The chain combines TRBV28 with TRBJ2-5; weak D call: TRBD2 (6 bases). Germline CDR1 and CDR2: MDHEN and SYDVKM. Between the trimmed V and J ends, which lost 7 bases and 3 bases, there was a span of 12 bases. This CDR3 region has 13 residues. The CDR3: CASKTSNEETQYF. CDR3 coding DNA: TGTGCCAGCAAAACTAGCAATGAAGAGACCCAGTACTTC.

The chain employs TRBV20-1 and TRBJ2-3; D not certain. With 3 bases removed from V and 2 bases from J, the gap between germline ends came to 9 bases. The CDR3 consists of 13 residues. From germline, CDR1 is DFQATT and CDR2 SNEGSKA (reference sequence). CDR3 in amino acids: CSASAQNTDTQYF. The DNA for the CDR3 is TGCAGTGCTAGTGCACAGAACACAGATACGCAGTATTTT.

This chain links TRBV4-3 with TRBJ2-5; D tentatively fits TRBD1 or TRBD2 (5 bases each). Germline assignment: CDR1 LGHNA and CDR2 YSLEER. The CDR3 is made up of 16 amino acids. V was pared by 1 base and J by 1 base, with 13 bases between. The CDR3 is CASSQGGRQGQETQYF. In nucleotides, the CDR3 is TGCGCCAGCAGCCAAGGGGGACGGCAGGGCCAAGAGACCCAGTACTTC.

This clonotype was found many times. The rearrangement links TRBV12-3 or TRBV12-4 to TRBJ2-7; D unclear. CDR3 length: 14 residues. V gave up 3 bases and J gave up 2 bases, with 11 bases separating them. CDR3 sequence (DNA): TGTGCCAGCAGTTTTTCTAGGAATGCCTACGAGCAGTACTTC. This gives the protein CASSFSRNAYEQYF.

The chain's CDR3 is CASSSPPPQRQFF. The CDR3 DNA is TGCGCCAGCAGCTCACCCCCCCCGCAAAGGCAGTTCTTC. This sequence joins TRBV5-1 and TRBJ2-1; D gene unclear. The V gene's germline CDR1 is SGHRS and CDR2 YFSETQ. The CDR3 runs 13 residues. V lost 3 bases and J 12 bases, leaving 16 bases between the germline ends.

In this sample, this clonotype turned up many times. The CDR3 reads CASSRGTGLNYGYTF. The CDR3 DNA reads as TGCGCCAGCAGCCGGGGGACAGGGCTAAACTATGGCTACACCTTC. The rearrangement links TRBV5-1 to TRBJ1-2; 9 bases line up with TRBD1. This CDR3 region has 15 residues. Germline-derived CDR1 and CDR2 are SGHRS and YFSETQ. J was trimmed by 2 bases and V by 4 bases; bases with no gene match: 6.

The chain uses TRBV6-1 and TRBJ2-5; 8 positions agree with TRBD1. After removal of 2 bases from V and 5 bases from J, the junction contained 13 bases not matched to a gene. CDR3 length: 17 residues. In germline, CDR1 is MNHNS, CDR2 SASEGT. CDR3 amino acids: CASSESPGGKRGETQYF. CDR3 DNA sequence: TGTGCCAGCAGTGAATCCCCAGGGGGCAAAAGAGGGGAGACCCAGTACTTC.

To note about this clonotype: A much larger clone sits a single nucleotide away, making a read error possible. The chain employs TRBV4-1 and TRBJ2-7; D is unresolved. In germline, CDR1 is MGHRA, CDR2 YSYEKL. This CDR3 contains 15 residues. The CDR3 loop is CAGSQDPQDSYEQYV. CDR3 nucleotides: TGCGCCGGCAGCCAAGATCCCCAGGACTCCTACGAGCAGTACGTC.